This TCR beta chain was sequenced in a study of blood T cell repertoires in COVID-19. The germline V gene has CDR1 SSHAT and CDR2 FNYEAQ (reference sequence). This CDR3 is 17 amino acids long. The trim removed 1 base at V and 0 bases at J, leaving 4 bases unmatched. Clones were sequenced by immunoSEQ multiplex PCR, and TCRdb holds only the in-frame ones, with some missing. The table includes under 250,000 clones, roughly 84% detected once. The chain combines TRBV7-7 with TRBJ2-1; 9 bases fit TRBD2. The TCR sequence derives from a man aged 40-55 years with acute or convalescent COVID-19. Sequences were obtained from peripheral blood. CDR3 nucleotides: TGTGCCAGCAGCTTAGGGGGACTAGCTGGCTCCTACAATGAGCAGTTCTTC. Protein product: CASSLGGLAGSYNEQFF.